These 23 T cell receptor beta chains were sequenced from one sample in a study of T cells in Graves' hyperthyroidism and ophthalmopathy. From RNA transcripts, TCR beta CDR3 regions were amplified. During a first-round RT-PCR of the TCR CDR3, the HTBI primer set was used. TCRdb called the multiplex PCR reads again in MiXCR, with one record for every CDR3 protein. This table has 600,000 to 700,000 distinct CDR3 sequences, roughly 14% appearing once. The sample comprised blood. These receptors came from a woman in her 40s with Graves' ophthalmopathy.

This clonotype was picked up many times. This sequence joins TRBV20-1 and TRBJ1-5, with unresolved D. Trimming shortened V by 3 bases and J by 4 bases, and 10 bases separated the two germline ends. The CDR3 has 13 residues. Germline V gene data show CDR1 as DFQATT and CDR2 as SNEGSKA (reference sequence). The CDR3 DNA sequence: TGCAGTGCTAGTCTACAGTTGAATCAGCCCCAGCATTTT. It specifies CSASLQLNQPQHF.

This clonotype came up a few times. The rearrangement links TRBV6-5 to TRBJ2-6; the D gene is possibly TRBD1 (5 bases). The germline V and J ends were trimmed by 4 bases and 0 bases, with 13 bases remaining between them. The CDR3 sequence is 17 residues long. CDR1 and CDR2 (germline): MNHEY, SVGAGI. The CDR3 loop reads CASSSGLSSSGANVLTF. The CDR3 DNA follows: TGTGCCAGCAGTTCAGGGCTATCGAGCTCTGGGGCCAACGTCCTGACTTTC.

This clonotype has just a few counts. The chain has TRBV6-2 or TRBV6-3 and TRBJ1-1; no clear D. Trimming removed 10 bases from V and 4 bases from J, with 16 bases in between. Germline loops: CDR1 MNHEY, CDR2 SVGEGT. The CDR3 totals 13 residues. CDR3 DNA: TGTGCCACCGTGGATTATACGGGCACTGAAGCTTTCTTT. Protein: CATVDYTGTEAFF.

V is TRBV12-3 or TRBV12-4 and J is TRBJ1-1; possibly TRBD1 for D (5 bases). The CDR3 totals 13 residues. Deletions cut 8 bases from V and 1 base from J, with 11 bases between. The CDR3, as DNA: TGTGCCAGCGGACAACGGCCGAACACTGAAGCTTTCTTT. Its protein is CASGQRPNTEAFF.

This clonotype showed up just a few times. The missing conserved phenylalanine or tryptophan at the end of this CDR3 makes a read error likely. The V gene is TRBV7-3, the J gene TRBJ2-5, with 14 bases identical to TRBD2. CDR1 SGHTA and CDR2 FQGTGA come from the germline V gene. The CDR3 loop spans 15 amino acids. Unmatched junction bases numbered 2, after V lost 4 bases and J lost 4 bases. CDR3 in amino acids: CASSSGLAGGETQYL. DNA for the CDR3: TGTGCCAGCAGCTCCGGACTAGCGGGAGGAGAGACCCAGTACCTC.

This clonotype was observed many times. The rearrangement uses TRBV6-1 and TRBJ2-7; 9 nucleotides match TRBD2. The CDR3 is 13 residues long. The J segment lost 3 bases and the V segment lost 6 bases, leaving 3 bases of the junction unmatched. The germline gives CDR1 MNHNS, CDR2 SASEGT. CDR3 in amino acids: CASSISGSYEQYF. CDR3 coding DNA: TGTGCCAGCAGCATTAGCGGGAGCTACGAGCAGTACTTC.

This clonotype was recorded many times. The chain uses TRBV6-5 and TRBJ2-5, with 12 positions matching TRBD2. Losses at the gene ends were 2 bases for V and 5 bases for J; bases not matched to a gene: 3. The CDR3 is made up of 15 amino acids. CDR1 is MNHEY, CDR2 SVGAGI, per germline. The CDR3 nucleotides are TGTGCCAGCAGTTACGGGCTAGCGGGAGGGGAGACCCAGTACTTC. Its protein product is CASSYGLAGGETQYF.

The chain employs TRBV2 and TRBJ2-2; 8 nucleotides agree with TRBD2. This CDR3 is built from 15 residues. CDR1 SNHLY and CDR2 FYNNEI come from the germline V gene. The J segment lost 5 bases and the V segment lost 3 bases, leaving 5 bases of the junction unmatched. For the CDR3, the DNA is TGTGCCAGCAGTGATAGAGGGACTAGGACCGGGGAGCTGTTTTTT. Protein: CASSDRGTRTGELFF.

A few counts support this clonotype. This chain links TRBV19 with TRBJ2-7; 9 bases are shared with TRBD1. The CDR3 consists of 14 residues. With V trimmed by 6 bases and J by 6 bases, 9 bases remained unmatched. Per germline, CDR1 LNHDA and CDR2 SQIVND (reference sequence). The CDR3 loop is CASRRTGATGEQYF. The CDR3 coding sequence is TGTGCCAGTAGGCGGACAGGGGCGACGGGCGAGCAGTACTTC.

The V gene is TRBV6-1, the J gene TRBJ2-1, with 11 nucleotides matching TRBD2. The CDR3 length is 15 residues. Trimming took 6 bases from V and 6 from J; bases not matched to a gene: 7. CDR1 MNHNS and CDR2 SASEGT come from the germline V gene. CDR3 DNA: TGTGCCAGCAGGCCCGGGACTAGCGGAAGCAATGAGCAGTTCTTC. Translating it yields CASRPGTSGSNEQFF.

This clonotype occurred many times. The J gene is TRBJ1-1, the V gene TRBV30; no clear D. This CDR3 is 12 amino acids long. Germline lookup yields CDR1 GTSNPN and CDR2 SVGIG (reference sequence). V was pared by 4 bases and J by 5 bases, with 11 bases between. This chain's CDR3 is CAWNPGGTEAFF. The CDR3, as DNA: TGTGCCTGGAATCCGGGAGGGACTGAAGCTTTCTTT.

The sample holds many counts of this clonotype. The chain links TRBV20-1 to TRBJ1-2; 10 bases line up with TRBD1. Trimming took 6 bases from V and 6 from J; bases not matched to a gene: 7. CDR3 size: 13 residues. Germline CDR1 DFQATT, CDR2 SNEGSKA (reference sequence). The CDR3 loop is CSARDRGSDGYTF. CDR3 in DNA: TGCAGTGCCCGGGACAGGGGCTCCGATGGCTACACCTTC.

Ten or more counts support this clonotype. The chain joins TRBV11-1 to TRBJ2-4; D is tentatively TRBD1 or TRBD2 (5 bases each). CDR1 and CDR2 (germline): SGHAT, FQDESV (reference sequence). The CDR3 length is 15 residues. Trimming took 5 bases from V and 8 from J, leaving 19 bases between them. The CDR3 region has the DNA TGTGCCAGCAGCCTACAACCCGGGACGGCGGACATTCAGTACTTC. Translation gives CASSLQPGTADIQYF.

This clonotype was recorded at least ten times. The chain's CDR3 is CASSSDDRSPQHF. CDR3 DNA sequence: TGTGCCAGCAGTTCCGACGACAGGTCGCCCCAGCATTTT. The chain joins TRBV12-3 or TRBV12-4 to TRBJ1-5; D is possibly TRBD1 (6 bases). This CDR3 is 13 amino acids long. V was cut by 4 bases and J by 9 bases, with 13 bases left in between.

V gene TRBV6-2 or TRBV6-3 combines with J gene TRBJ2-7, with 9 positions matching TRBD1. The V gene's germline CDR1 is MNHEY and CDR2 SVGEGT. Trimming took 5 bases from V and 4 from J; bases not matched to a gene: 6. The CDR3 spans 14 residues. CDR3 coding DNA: TGTGCCAGCAGTGGACGGACAGGGGCTTACGAGCAGTACTTC. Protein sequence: CASSGRTGAYEQYF.

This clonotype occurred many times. DNA of the CDR3: TGTGCCATCAGTGAGATGGGCTCTGGGGCCAACGTCCTGACTTTC. It codes for CAISEMGSGANVLTF. This chain joins TRBV10-3 and TRBJ2-6; D unclear. Germline CDR1 is ENHRY and CDR2 is SYGVKD. V dropped 2 bases and J dropped 0 bases, with 5 bases sitting between them. The CDR3 contains 15 residues.

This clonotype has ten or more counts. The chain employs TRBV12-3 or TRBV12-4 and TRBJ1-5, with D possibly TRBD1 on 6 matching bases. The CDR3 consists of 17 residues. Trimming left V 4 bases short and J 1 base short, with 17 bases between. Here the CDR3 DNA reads TGTGCCAGCAGTTCAGACTCCCGTGGGGGCAGCAATCAGCCCCAGCATTTT. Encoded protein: CASSSDSRGGSNQPQHF.

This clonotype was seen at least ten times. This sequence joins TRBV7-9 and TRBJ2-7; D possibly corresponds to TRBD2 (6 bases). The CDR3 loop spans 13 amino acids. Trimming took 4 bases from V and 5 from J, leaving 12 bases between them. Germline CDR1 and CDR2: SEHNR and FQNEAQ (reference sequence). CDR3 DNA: TGTGCCAGCAGCTCAAAAGCGGGCCACGAGCAGTACTTC. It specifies CASSSKAGHEQYF. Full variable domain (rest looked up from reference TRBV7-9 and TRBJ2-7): DTGVSQNPRHKITKRGQNVTFRCDPISEHNRLYWYRQTLGQGPEFLTYFQNEAQLEKSRLLSDRFSAERPKGSFSTLEIQRTEQGDSAMYLCASSSKAGHEQYFGPGTRLTVT.

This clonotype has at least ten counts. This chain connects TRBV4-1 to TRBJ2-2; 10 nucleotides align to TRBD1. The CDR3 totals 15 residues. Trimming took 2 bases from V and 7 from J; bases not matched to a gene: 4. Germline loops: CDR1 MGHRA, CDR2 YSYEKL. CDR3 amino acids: CASSQPWDRGGELFF. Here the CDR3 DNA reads TGCGCCAGCAGCCAACCTTGGGACAGGGGCGGGGAGCTGTTTTTT.

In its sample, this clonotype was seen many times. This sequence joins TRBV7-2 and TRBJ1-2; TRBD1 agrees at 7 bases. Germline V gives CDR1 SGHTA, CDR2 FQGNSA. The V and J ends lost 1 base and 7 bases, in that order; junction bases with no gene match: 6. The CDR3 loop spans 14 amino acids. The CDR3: CASSLVPDRAGYTF. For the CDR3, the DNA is TGTGCCAGCAGCTTAGTACCCGACAGGGCTGGCTACACCTTC.

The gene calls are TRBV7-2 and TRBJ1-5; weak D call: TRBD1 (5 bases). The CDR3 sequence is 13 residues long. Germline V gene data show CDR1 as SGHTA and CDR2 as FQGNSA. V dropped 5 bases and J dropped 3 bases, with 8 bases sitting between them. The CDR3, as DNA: TGTGCCAGCAGCGACAGATTCAATCAGCCCCAGCATTTT. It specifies CASSDRFNQPQHF.

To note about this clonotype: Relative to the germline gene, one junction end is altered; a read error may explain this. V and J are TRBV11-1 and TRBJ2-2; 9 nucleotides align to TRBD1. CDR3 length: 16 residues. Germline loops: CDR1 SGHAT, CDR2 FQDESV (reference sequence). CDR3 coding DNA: TGTGCCAGCAGCTTAGAAGGACAGGGGCGGACCGGGGAGCTGGTTTTT. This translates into CASSLEGQGRTGELVF.

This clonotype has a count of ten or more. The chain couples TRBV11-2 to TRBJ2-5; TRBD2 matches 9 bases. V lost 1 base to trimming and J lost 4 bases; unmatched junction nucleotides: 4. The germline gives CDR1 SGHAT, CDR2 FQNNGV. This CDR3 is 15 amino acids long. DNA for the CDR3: TGTGCCAGCAGCTTAGTCCTTAGCGGGGGAGAGACCCAGTACTTC. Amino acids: CASSLVLSGGETQYF.